Following are 27 T cell receptor beta chains from one sample sequenced in a study of T cell clonality in common variable immunodeficiency. Repertoires were generated with immunoSEQ multiplex PCR, while TCRdb's copy carries only in-frame clones and drops some. The sample presents under 35,000 clones, none singletons. Sequenced: peripheral blood mononuclear cells. All receptors come from a person between 18 and 69 years old in good health.

This clone has ten or more counts. The CDR3 end is not reached by the read, which stops 3 residues before it; the germline J gene fills it in. The gene calls are TRBV2 and TRBJ2-3; the match to TRBD2 covers 11 bases. There are 14 residues in the CDR3. Germline values: CDR1 SNHLY, CDR2 FYNNEI. The CDR3 DNA, read in part, is TGTGCCAGCAGTGAAACTAGCGGGAGAGAGACG. It specifies CASSETSGRET. The full-length CDR3 reads as CASSETSGRETQYF.

This clone was detected ten times or more. The read terminates 3 residues before the CDR3 end, so the remaining end is supplied by the germline J gene. The V call is TRBV27, the J call TRBJ2-7; 7 positions agree with TRBD2. V shed 6 bases, J shed 5 bases, and the junction held 13 bases outside the gene matches. Germline loops: CDR1 MNHEY, CDR2 SMNVEV (reference sequence). There are 15 residues in the CDR3. The CDR3 protein is CASSPGAGVADEQYF. The DNA read from the CDR3 is TGTGCCAGCAGCCCCGGGGCGGGGGTAGCCGACGAG.

This clone was observed many times. Coverage ceases 3 residues before the CDR3 finishes, and the germline J gene fills in the end. The V gene is TRBV3-1 (or the pseudogene TRBV3-2), the J gene TRBJ1-1; tentative D call: TRBD1 (6 bases). Looked up from germline, CDR1 is LGHDT and CDR2 is YNNKEL (reference sequence). The CDR3 sequence is 16 residues long. The V and J ends lost 0 bases and 1 base respectively, with 12 bases between them. CDR3 DNA (partial): TGTGCCAGCAGCCAAGAGCAGGGGTTCTCGAACACTGAA. As protein: CASSQEQGFSNTE. The CDR3 as a whole reads CASSQEQGFSNTEAFF.

This clone was counted at least ten times. The read ends 3 residues early relative to the CDR3; the germline J gene fills the gap. J is TRBJ2-1 and V is TRBV2, with 11 bases matching TRBD2. Germline CDR1 reads SNHLY; CDR2 reads FYNNEI. After removal of 8 bases from V and 8 bases from J, the junction contained 5 bases not matched to a gene. There are 13 residues in the CDR3. The CDR3 DNA, read in part, is TGTGCCAGCGGGTTAGCGGGAGGGGATGAG. It specifies CASGLAGGDE. The CDR3 in full is CASGLAGGDEQFF.

This clone appeared many times. The read terminates 3 residues before the CDR3 end, so the remaining end is supplied by the germline J gene. This chain uses TRBV5-1 with TRBJ2-3, with 10 bases identical to TRBD2. Germline V gene data show CDR1 as SGHRS and CDR2 as YFSETQ. The CDR3 runs 17 residues. Trimming cost V 3 bases and J 0 bases; bases outside gene matches: 7. The CDR3 is CASSSRVAGGSTDTQYF. The sequenced part of the CDR3 DNA is TGCGCCAGCAGCTCTCGGGTAGCGGGGGGAAGCACAGATACG. The complete variable domain, with remaining parts taken from reference TRBV5-1 and TRBJ2-3, reads KAGVTQTPRYLIKTRGQQVTLSCSPISGHRSVSWYQQTPGQGLQFLFEYFSETQRNKGNFPGRFSGRQFSNSRSEMNVSTLELGDSALYLCASSSRVAGGSTDTQYFGPGTRLTVL.

At least ten counts were recorded for this clone. From the germline J gene comes the end of the CDR3, since the read stops 3 residues before it. The genes are TRBV7-8 and TRBJ2-5; no reliable D call. V dropped 5 bases and J dropped 4 bases, with 8 bases sitting between them. In germline, CDR1 is SGHVS, CDR2 FQNEAQ. This CDR3 region has 12 residues. CDR3 sequence: CASSPTRETQYF. The covered CDR3 bases are TGTGCCAGCAGCCCAACTCGAGAGACC.

This clone showed up just a few times. The read terminates 3 residues ahead of where the CDR3 ends, so the germline J gene completes it. V is TRBV7-2 and J is TRBJ1-2; TRBD1 matches at 9 bases. The CDR3 extends over 15 amino acids. CDR1 is SGHTA, CDR2 FQGNSA, per germline. This CDR3 is CASRNTGGVHNDYTF. The DNA read from the CDR3 is TGTGCCAGCAGAAATACAGGGGGCGTCCACAATGAC.

This clone was observed at least ten times. Read coverage stops 3 residues before the CDR3 terminus; the germline J gene supplies the remainder. J is TRBJ2-7 and V is TRBV19, with 7 bases that match TRBD2. There are 16 residues in the CDR3. The germline V gene has CDR1 LNHDA and CDR2 SQIVND (reference sequence). Losses at the gene ends were 0 bases for V and 6 bases for J; bases not matched to a gene: 11. The part of the CDR3 DNA that was read is TGTGCCAGTAGTATAGATACTTACAGCGGGACGGCCGAG. Its protein product is CASSIDTYSGTAE. The full CDR3 is CASSIDTYSGTAEQYF.

By its share, this clone is medium-sized. Sequencing ends 3 residues short of the CDR3 end; the germline J gene provides the rest. V gene TRBV5-1 combines with J gene TRBJ2-6; D not resolved. In germline, CDR1 is SGHRS, CDR2 YFSETQ. V lost 0 bases and J lost 0, with 4 bases in between. This CDR3 has 15 residues. The CDR3 sequence: CASSLGSSGANVLTF. CDR3 bases read: TGCGCCAGCAGCTTGGGTAGCTCTGGGGCCAACGTC.

Regarding this clone: Just one base apart from a much larger clone, this may be a read error. With the read ending 3 residues before the CDR3 end, the germline J gene is used to fill in that end. This chain uses TRBV7-2 with TRBJ2-3; the match to TRBD2 covers 8 bases. Germline V gene lookup returns CDR1 SGHTA and CDR2 FQGNSA. CDR3 size: 14 residues. The covered CDR3 bases are TGTGCCAGCGGCTTAGGGGTGAGCGGGGGTACG. The encoded protein is CASGLGVSGGT. The entire CDR3 sequence reads CASGLGVSGGTQYF. The full variable domain, completed using reference TRBV7-2 and TRBJ2-3, is GAGVSQSPSNKVTEKGKDVELRCDPISGHTALYWYRQSLGQGLEFLIYFQGNSAPDKSGLPSDRFSAERTGGSVSTLTIQRTQQEDSAVYLCASGLGVSGGTQYFGPGTRLTVL.

This clone was observed at least ten times. CDR3 sequence reads: CSATAWAQNHNEQFF. CDR3 bases read: TGCAGTGCTACGGCCTGGGCTCAGAACCACAATGAG. The rearrangement joins TRBV20-1 to TRBJ2-1, with D uncertain. The read ends 3 residues early relative to the CDR3; the germline J gene fills the gap. Per the germline V gene, CDR1 is DFQATT and CDR2 is SNEGSKA (reference sequence). Trimming took off 4 bases at V and 5 bases at J, with 18 bases between the two ends. This CDR3 contains 15 residues.

This clone was seen more than once but under ten times. A read error is possible here, since a much larger clone lies one base away. The CDR3 end is not reached by the read, which stops 3 residues before it; the germline J gene fills it in. V usage is TRBV23-1 and J usage is TRBJ2-7, with D perhaps TRBD1 (5 bases). TRBV23-1 belongs to the ORF category, with a function that is uncertain. V was pared by 10 bases and J by 0 bases, with 22 bases between. The CDR3 loop spans 16 amino acids. The sequenced part of the CDR3 DNA is TGCGCCAATCTCAGGGCGGCGCACCCAAGCTCCTACGAG. Amino acids: CANLRAAHPSSYE. From start to end, the CDR3 is CANLRAAHPSSYEQYF.

This clone showed up many times. The read ends 3 residues before the CDR3 terminus; that terminus is restored from the germline J gene. V gene TRBV6-2 or TRBV6-3 combines with J gene TRBJ1-1; D call uncertain. The germline V and J ends were trimmed by 5 bases and 3 bases, with 10 bases remaining between them. The CDR3 totals 13 residues. Germline V lookup: CDR1 MNHEY, CDR2 SVGEGT. Here the CDR3 reads CASSPRGYTEAFF. The sequenced CDR3 bases are TGTGCCAGCAGTCCCCGTGGCTACACTGAA.

The sample holds many counts of this clone. The read comes to an end 3 residues before the CDR3 does, leaving the germline J gene to fill in the end. The gene calls are TRBV19 and TRBJ1-5, with 8 nucleotides matching TRBD1. This CDR3 is 13 amino acids long. Germline loops: CDR1 LNHDA, CDR2 SQIVND (reference sequence). V shed 4 bases, J shed 7 bases, and the junction held 3 bases outside the gene matches. CDR3 DNA, as far as it was read: TGTGCCAGTAGTAAGGACAGGGACCAGCCC. Protein: CASSKDRDQP. The entire CDR3 protein is CASSKDRDQPQHF.

By sample share, this clone is medium-sized. Coverage ceases 3 residues before the CDR3 finishes, and the germline J gene fills in the end. This rearrangement joins TRBV7-2 to TRBJ1-6, with D possibly being TRBD1 (6 bases). The CDR3 loop spans 13 amino acids. Deletions cut 5 bases from V and 8 bases from J, with 10 bases between. CDR1 and CDR2 from the germline V gene are SGHTA and FQGNSA. The CDR3 loop reads CASSTNRDSPLHF. The DNA read from the CDR3 is TGTGCCAGCAGCACCAACAGGGATTCACCC.

This clone was detected ten times or more. Read coverage stops 3 residues before the CDR3 terminus; the germline J gene supplies the remainder. J is TRBJ2-5 and V is TRBV19; tentative D call: TRBD2 (5 bases). V lost 4 bases, J lost 0 bases, and 6 bases lay in between. The CDR3 contains 13 residues. CDR1 is LNHDA, CDR2 SQIVND, per germline (reference sequence). The CDR3 bases that were read are TGTGCCAGTAGTACTAGCCACCAAGAGACC. Its translation: CASSTSHQET. Given in full, the CDR3 is CASSTSHQETQYF.

Details on this clone: The CDR3 end falls 3 residues outside the read, so it is completed with the germline J gene. V and J are TRBV5-1 and TRBJ1-4; a possible D gene is TRBD1 (5 bases). CDR1 SGHRS and CDR2 YFSETQ come from the germline V gene. This CDR3 is built from 14 residues. The sequenced CDR3 bases are TGCGCCAGCAGCTTGGGACAGTTAGATTCACCA. This encodes CASSLGQLDSP. In full, the CDR3 reads CASSLGQLDSPLFF.

There are a few counts of this clone. The read is 3 residues too short to cover the CDR3 end, so that end is filled in from the germline J gene. The rearrangement uses TRBV5-1 and TRBJ2-7, with TRBD2 matching over 7 bases. The germline V gene encodes CDR1 SGHRS and CDR2 YFSETQ. The V gene end was trimmed by 1 base and the J gene end by 6 bases; junction bases not matched to a gene: 4. The CDR3 is 13 amino acids. The CDR3 loop is CASSLTTGGEQYF. Incomplete CDR3 DNA: TGCGCCAGCAGCTTGACCACGGGGGGCGAG.

As for this clone: Coverage ceases 3 residues before the CDR3 finishes, and the germline J gene fills in the end. The chain combines TRBV7-3 with TRBJ1-2; D gene unclear. This CDR3 has 13 residues. Germline-derived CDR1 and CDR2 are SGHTA and FQGTGA. This chain's CDR3 is CASSLKDSYDYTF. The sequenced part of the CDR3 DNA is TGTGCCAGCAGCTTAAAAGACTCCTACGAC.

This clone was counted at least ten times. Read sequence stops 3 residues before the CDR3 end, and the germline J gene provides the missing end. The rearrangement links TRBV7-6 to TRBJ2-3, with 9 bases lining up with TRBD2. J lost 1 base, V lost 1 base, and 3 bases had no gene match. The CDR3 is made up of 16 amino acids. CDR1 is SGHVS and CDR2 is FNYEAQ in the germline V gene. Partial CDR3 DNA: TGTGCCAGCAGCTTAGAAAGGACTAGCGGCACAGATACG. The encoded protein is CASSLERTSGTDT. The complete CDR3 sequence is CASSLERTSGTDTQYF.

This clone was seen ten or more times. The sequence runs out 3 residues before the end of the CDR3; the remainder is reconstructed from the germline J gene. The chain employs TRBV19 and TRBJ2-5; 9 nucleotides agree with TRBD1. CDR1 is LNHDA and CDR2 is SQIVND in the germline V gene (reference sequence). The trim removed 8 bases at V and 4 bases at J, leaving 2 bases unmatched. This CDR3 has 12 amino acids. The CDR3 is CASSDRGETQYF. The covered CDR3 bases are TGTGCCAGTTCGGACAGGGGAGAGACC.

In this sample, this clone turned up many times. The read falls 3 residues short of the CDR3 end, and the missing part is taken from the germline J gene. This chain connects TRBV19 to TRBJ2-3; 8 bases match TRBD2. The CDR3 covers 15 residues. The ends lost 2 bases at V and 1 base at J; junction bases unmatched: 2. Germline CDR1 reads LNHDA; CDR2 reads SQIVND (reference sequence). Incomplete CDR3 DNA: TGTGCCAGTAGTATATGGCGGGAGGGCACAGATACG. Protein: CASSIWREGTDT. The entire CDR3 protein is CASSIWREGTDTQYF.

In its sample, this clone was seen many times. Coverage ceases 3 residues before the CDR3 finishes, and the germline J gene fills in the end. The chain carries TRBV30 and TRBJ1-5; the D gene is possibly TRBD1 (6 bases). Germline V gene sequence: CDR1 GTSNPN, CDR2 SVGIG (reference sequence). The germline V and J ends were trimmed by 3 bases and 1 base, with 13 bases remaining between them. CDR3 length equals 15 residues. The CDR3 protein is CAWRRGGGSNQPQHF. The part of the CDR3 DNA that was read is TGTGCCTGGAGGCGAGGGGGGGGAAGCAATCAGCCC.

As concerns this clone: Sequencing ends 3 residues short of the CDR3 end; the germline J gene provides the rest. The chain is built from TRBV7-6 and TRBJ2-5, with TRBD2 as a possible D gene (6 bases). This CDR3 comprises 16 residues. Trimming took 0 bases from V and 2 from J, leaving 13 bases between them. From germline, CDR1 is SGHVS and CDR2 FNYEAQ. The CDR3 bases that were read are TGTGCCAGCAGCTTAGCTCTAGCCGGGGGTCAAGAGACC. Its translation is CASSLALAGGQET. The CDR3, in full, reads CASSLALAGGQETQYF.

This clone has at least ten counts. The CDR3 goes on 3 residues after the read ends, and that part is filled in from the germline J gene. The rearrangement links TRBV7-3 to TRBJ2-5, with D perhaps matching TRBD1 (7 bases). Germline loops: CDR1 SGHTA, CDR2 FQGTGA. The V end lost 6 bases, the J end lost 3 bases, and 11 bases lay between the germline ends. This CDR3 is built from 13 residues. This CDR3 is CASSSGGKETQYF. Partial CDR3 DNA: TGTGCCAGCAGTTCAGGGGGGAAAGAGACC.

This clone was detected ten times or more. From the germline J gene comes the end of the CDR3, since the read stops 3 residues before it. V gene TRBV6-4 combines with J gene TRBJ1-1; 8 bases line up with TRBD1. The CDR3 is 14 residues long. Trimming took 6 bases from V and 3 from J; bases not matched to a gene: 6. Germline CDR1 MRHNA, CDR2 SNTAGT. The CDR3 region is CASRKTGDYTEAFF. Incomplete CDR3 DNA: TGTGCCAGCAGAAAGACAGGGGATTACACTGAA.

This clone was recorded many times. With the read ending 3 residues before the CDR3 end, the germline J gene is used to fill in that end. The V gene is TRBV5-1, the J gene TRBJ1-5; unclear D gene. Germline CDR1 SGHRS, CDR2 YFSETQ. The CDR3 consists of 10 residues. V was clipped by 10 bases and J by 9 bases, with 11 bases between them. CDR3 amino acids: CARVKGPQHF. CDR3 bases read: TGCGCCCGCGTCAAGGGGCCC.